This TCR beta chain was sequenced during a study of T cells in Graves' hyperthyroidism and ophthalmopathy. Findings and limits, study-wide: Most expanded thyroid clonotypes above 0.001 recurred in blood. Model-based prediction identified ophthalmopathy a median about 6 months prior to its onset.

Amplification targeted TCR beta CDR3 regions from RNA transcripts. First-round RT-PCR targeting the TCR CDR3 was performed with the HTBI primer set. Via MiXCR, TCRdb re-called the multiplex PCR reads, giving one row per CDR3 protein. The sample yields hundreds of thousands of distinct CDR3 sequences, roughly 14% seen once. This clonotype was counted many times. What it recognizes is unknown. With a much larger clone just one base away, this may be a read error. Active moderate-to-severe ophthalmopathy, Clinical Activity Score at least 3, NOSPECS at least 4, under 3 months' duration. Diagnosis relied on clinical symptoms, serum thyroxine and TRAb, thyroid ultrasound and orbital computed tomography. Germline lookup yields CDR1 MDHEN and CDR2 SYDVKM. The CDR3 spans 14 residues.

This sequence joins TRBV28 and TRBJ2-5; D call uncertain. The source is a woman aged 40-49 years with Graves' ophthalmopathy. The sequencing sample was made of blood. The CDR3 DNA reads as TGTGCCAGCAGGTTATCTCGGACGCCAGAGACCCAGTACTTC. Amino acid sequence: CASRLSRTPETQYF.